These 3 T cell receptor beta chains came from one sample sequenced in a study of cytomegalovirus exposure and HLA in healthy donors. PCR primers comprised 60 Vbeta and 13 Jbeta primers. The table came from immunoSEQ multiplex PCR; TCRdb's copy has only in-frame clones and leaves some out. The sample has roughly 100,000 clones; roughly three quarters are singletons. Sequenced sample: PBMCs. These receptors all come from a woman aged 18-29 years in good health and CMV-seropositive.

In the case of this clone: Germline and junction disagree at one end, which may indicate a read error. J is TRBJ2-1 and V is TRBV7-7; weak D call: TRBD2 (5 bases). The germline V gene has CDR1 SSHAT and CDR2 FNYEAQ (reference sequence). CDR3 size: 15 residues. As DNA, the CDR3 is TGTGCTAGCAGCTTTCAAGCGGACTCCTACAATGAGCAGTTCTTC. This codes for CASSFQADSYNEQFF.

This clone was seen a single time. This rearrangement joins TRBV27 to TRBJ2-1; 9 positions match TRBD2. There are 14 residues in the CDR3. Germline V gene data show CDR1 as MNHEY and CDR2 as SMNVEV (reference sequence). V shed 5 bases and J 4 bases; nucleotides not matched to a gene: 3. The DNA of the CDR3 is TGTGCCAGCAGTCTAGCGGGACCGTACAATGAGCAGTTCTTC. Residues: CASSLAGPYNEQFF.

The rearrangement joins TRBV6-6 to TRBJ2-1; D perhaps matches TRBD2 (6 bases). This CDR3 contains 13 residues. Trimming cost V 2 bases and J 10 bases, with 12 bases left between them. Germline V gene sequence: CDR1 MNHNY, CDR2 SVGAGI (reference sequence). The CDR3 nucleotides read TGTGCCAGCAGTTACGGGGGGTTTCGAGAGCAGTTCTTC. Protein sequence: CASSYGGFREQFF.